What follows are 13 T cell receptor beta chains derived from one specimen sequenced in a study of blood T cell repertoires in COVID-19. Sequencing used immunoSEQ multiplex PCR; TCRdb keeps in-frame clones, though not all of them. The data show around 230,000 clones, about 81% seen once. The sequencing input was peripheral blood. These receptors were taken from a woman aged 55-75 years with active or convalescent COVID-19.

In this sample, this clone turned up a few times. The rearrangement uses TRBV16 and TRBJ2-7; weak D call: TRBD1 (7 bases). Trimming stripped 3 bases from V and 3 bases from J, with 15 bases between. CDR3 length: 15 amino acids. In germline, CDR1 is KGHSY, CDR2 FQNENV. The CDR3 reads CASSHQGGLGYEQYF. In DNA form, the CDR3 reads TGTGCCAGCAGCCATCAGGGGGGACTTGGCTACGAGCAGTACTTC.

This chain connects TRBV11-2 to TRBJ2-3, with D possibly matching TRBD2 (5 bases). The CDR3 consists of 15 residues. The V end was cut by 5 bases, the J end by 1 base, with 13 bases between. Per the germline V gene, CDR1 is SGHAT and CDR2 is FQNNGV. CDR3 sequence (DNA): TGTGCCAGCAGCGCGGACTCCTGGGGCACAGATACGCAGTATTTT. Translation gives CASSADSWGTDTQYF.

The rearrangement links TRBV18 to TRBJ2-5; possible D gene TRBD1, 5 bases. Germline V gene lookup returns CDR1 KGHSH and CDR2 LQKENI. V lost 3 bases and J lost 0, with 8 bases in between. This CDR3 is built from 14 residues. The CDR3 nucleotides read TGTGCCAGCTCACCGACAGAGTACCAAGAGACCCAGTACTTC. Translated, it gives CASSPTEYQETQYF.

CDR3 region: CASNRGTDTQYF. The DNA for the CDR3 is TGTGCCAGCAACCGGGGCACAGATACGCAGTATTTT. The chain carries TRBV12-3 or TRBV12-4 and TRBJ2-3; unclear D gene. The V end was cut by 7 bases, the J end by 1 base, with 6 bases between. The CDR3 has 12 residues.

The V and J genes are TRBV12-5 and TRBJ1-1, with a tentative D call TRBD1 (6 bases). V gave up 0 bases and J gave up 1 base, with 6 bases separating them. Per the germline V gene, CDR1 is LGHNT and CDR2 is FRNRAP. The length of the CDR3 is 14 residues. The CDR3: CASGLVQGNTEAFF. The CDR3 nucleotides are TGTGCTAGTGGTTTGGTACAGGGGAACACTGAAGCTTTCTTT.

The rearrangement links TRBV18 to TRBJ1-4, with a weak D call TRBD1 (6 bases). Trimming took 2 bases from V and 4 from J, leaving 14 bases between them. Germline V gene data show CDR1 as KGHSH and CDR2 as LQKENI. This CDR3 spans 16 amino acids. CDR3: CASSPDLGQFNEKLFF. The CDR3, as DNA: TGTGCCAGCTCACCAGATTTGGGACAATTTAATGAAAAACTGTTTTTT.

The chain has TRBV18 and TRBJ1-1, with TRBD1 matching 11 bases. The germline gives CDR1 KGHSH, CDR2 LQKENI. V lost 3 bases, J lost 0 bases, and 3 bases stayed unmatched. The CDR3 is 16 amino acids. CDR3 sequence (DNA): TGTGCCAGCTCACCGGACAGGGGGCGGGTGAACACTGAAGCTTTCTTT. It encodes CASSPDRGRVNTEAFF.

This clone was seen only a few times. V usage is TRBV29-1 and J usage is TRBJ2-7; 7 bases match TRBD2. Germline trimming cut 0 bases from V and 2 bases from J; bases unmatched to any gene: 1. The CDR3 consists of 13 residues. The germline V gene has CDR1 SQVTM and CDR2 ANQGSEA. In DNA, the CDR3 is TGCAGCGTTGAAGATGGGGGGGCCTACGAGCAGTACTTC. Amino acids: CSVEDGGAYEQYF.

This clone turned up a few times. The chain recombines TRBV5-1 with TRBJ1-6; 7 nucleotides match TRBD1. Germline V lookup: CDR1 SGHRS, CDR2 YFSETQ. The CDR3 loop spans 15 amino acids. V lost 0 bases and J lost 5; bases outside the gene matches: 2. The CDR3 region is CASSLAGTDNSPLHF. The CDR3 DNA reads TGCGCCAGCAGCTTGGCCGGGACAGATAATTCACCCCTCCACTTT.

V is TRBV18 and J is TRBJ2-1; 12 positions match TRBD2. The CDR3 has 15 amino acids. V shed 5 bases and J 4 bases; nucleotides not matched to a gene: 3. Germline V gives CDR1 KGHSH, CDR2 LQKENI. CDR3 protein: CASSSTSGGYNEQFF. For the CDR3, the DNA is TGTGCCAGCTCATCGACTAGCGGGGGTTACAATGAGCAGTTCTTC.

CDR3 in amino acids: CAWSAGTGYEKLFF. In DNA, the CDR3 is TGTGCCTGGAGTGCTGGGACTGGCTACGAAAAACTGTTTTTT. The chain is built from TRBV30 and TRBJ1-4; weak D call: TRBD1 (5 bases). V dropped 1 base and J dropped 8 bases, with 14 bases sitting between them. Germline CDR1 GTSNPN, CDR2 SVGIG (reference sequence). This CDR3 contains 14 residues.

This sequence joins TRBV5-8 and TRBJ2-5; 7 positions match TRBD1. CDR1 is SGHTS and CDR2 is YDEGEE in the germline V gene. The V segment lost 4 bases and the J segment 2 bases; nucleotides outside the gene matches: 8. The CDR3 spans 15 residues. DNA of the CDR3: TGTGCCAGCAGCAGGGGACAGTTTTCTCAAGAGACCCAGTACTTC. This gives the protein CASSRGQFSQETQYF.

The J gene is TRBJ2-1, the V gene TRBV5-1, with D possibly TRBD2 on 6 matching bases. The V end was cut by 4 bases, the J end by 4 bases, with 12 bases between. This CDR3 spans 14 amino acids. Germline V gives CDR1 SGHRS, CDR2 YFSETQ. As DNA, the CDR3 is TGCGCCAGCAGCCCGGGGGACCGGTACAATGAGCAGTTCTTC. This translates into CASSPGDRYNEQFF.